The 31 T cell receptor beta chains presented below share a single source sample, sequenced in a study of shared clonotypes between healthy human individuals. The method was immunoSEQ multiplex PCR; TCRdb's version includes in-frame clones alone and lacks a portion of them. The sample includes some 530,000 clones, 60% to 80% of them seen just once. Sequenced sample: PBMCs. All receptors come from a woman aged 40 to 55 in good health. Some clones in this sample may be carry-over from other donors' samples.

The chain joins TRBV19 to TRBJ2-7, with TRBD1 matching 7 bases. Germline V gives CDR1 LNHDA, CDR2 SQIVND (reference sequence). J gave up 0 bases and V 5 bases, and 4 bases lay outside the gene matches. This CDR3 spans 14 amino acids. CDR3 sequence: CASSQTGASYEQYF. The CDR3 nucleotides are TGTGCCAGTAGTCAAACAGGGGCCTCCTACGAGCAGTACTTC.

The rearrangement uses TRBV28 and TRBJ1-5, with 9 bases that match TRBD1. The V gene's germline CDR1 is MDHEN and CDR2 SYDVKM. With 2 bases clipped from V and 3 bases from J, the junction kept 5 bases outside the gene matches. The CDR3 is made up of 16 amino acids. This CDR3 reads CASSLRGQGTNQPQHF. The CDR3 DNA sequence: TGTGCCAGCAGTTTAAGGGGACAGGGTACCAATCAGCCCCAGCATTTT.

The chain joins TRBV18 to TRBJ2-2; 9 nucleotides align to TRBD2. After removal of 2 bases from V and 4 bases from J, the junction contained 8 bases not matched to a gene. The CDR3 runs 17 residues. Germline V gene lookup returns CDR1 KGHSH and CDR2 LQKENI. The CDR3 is CASSPTAGGPSTGELFF. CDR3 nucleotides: TGTGCCAGCTCACCAACGGCGGGAGGGCCGAGCACCGGGGAGCTGTTTTTT. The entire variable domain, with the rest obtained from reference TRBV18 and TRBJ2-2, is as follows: NAGVMQNPRHLVRRRGQEARLRCSPMKGHSHVYWYRQLPEEGLKFMVYLQKENIIDESGMPKERFSAEFPKEGPSILRIQQVVRGDSAAYFCASSPTAGGPSTGELFFGEGSRLTVL.

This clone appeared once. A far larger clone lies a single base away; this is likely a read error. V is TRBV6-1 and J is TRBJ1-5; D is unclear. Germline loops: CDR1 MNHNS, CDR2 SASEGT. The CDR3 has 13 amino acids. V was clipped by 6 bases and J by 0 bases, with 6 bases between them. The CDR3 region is CASRSSSNQPQHF. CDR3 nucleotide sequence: TGTGCCAGCAGGAGCAGTAGCAATCAGCCCCAGCATTTT.

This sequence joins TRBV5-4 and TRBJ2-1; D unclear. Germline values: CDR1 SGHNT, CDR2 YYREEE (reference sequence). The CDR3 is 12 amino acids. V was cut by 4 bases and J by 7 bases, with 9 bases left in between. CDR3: CASSPNRNEQFF. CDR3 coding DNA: TGTGCCAGCAGCCCCAATAGGAATGAGCAGTTCTTC.

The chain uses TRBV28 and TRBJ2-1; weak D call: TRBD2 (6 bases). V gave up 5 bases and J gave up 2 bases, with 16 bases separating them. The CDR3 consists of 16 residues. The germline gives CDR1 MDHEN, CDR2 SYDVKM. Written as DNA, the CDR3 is TGTGCCAGCAGTCCTCTCAGTGCGGGGACCTACAATGAGCAGTTCTTC. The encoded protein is CASSPLSAGTYNEQFF.

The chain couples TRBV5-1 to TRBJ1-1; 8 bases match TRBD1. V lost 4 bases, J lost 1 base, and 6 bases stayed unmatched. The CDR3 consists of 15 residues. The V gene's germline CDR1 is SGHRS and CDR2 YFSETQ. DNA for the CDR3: TGCGCCAGCAGCGCAACCGGGACAGGGAACACTGAAGCTTTCTTT. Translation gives CASSATGTGNTEAFF.

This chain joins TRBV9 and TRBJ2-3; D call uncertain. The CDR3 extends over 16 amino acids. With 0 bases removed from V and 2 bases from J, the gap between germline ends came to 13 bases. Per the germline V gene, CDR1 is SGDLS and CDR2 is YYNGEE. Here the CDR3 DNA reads TGTGCCAGCAGCGTAGAGAGGCAGCGTAACACAGATACGCAGTATTTT. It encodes CASSVERQRNTDTQYF.

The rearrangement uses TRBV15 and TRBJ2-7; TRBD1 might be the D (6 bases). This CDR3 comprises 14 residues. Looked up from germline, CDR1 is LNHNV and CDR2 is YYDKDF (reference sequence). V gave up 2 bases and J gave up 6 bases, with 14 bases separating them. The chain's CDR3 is CATSRNPDRPEQYF. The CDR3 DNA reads TGTGCCACCAGCAGAAACCCCGACAGGCCCGAGCAGTACTTC. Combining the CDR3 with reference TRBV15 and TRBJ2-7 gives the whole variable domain DAMVIQNPRYQVTQFGKPVTLSCSQTLNHNVMYWYQQKSSQAPKLLFHYYDKDFNNEADTPDNFQSRRPNTSFCFLDIRSPGLGDTAMYLCATSRNPDRPEQYFGPGTRLTVT.

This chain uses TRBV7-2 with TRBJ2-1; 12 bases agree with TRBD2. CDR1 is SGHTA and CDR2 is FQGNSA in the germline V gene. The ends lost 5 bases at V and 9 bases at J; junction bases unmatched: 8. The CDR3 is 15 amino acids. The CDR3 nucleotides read TGTGCCAGCAGCCCCGGGACTAGCGGGCCCCGTGAGCAGTTCTTC. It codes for CASSPGTSGPREQFF.

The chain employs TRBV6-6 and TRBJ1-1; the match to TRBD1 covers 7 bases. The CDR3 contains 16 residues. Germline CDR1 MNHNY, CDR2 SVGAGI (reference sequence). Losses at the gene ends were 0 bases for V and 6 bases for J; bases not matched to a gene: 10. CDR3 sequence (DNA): TGTGCCAGCAGTTACTCGGCCACAGGGGAAAAGGCTGAAGCTTTCTTT. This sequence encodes CASSYSATGEKAEAFF.

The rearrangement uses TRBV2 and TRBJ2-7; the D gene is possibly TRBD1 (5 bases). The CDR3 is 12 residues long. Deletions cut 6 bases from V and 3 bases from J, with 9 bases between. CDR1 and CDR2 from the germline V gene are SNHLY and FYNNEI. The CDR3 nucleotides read TGTGCCAGCAGACAGGCAGACTACGAGCAGTACTTC. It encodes CASRQADYEQYF.

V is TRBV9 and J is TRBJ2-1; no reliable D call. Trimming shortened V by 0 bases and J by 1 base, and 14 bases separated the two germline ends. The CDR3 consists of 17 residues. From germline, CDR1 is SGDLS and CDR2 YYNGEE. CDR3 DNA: TGTGCCAGCAGCGTAGCTACGACGACGGATTCCTACAATGAGCAGTTCTTC. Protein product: CASSVATTTDSYNEQFF.

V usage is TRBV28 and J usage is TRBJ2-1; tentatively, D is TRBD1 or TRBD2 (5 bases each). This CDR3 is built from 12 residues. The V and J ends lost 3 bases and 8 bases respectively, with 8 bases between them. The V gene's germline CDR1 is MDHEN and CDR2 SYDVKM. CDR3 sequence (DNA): TGTGCCAGCAGTTTGAGGGGCTATGAGCAGTTCTTC. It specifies CASSLRGYEQFF.

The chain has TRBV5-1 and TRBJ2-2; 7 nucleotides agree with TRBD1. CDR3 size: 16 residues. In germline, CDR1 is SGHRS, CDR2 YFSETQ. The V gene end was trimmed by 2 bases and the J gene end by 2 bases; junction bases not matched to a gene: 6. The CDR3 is CASSFEQGRNTGELFF. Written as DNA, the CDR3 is TGCGCCAGCAGCTTTGAACAGGGGAGAAACACCGGGGAGCTGTTTTTT. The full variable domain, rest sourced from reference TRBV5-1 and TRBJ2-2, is KAGVTQTPRYLIKTRGQQVTLSCSPISGHRSVSWYQQTPGQGLQFLFEYFSETQRNKGNFPGRFSGRQFSNSRSEMNVSTLELGDSALYLCASSFEQGRNTGELFFGEGSRLTVL.

Here the CDR3 DNA reads TGCGCCAGCAGCTTGTATTCGGGATCCTCCCGGGAGCAGTTCTTC. The encoded protein is CASSLYSGSSREQFF. The chain is built from TRBV5-1 and TRBJ2-1; D might be TRBD2 (5 bases). V lost 1 base to trimming and J lost 10 bases, with 18 bases between them. The germline V gene encodes CDR1 SGHRS and CDR2 YFSETQ. This CDR3 spans 15 amino acids.

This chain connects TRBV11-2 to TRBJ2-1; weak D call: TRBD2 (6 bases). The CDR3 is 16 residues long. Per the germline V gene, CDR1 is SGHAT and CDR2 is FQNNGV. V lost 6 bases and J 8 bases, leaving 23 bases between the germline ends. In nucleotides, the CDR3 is TGTGCCAGCAGAGGCCTTTCGGGGACTCACCGCCATGAGCAGTTCTTC. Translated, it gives CASRGLSGTHRHEQFF.

This chain's CDR3 is CASGPSGTNTGELFF. The CDR3 nucleotides are TGTGCCAGTGGCCCTAGCGGTACGAACACCGGGGAGCTGTTTTTT. The chain recombines TRBV19 with TRBJ2-2; 7 nucleotides align to TRBD2. Germline V gives CDR1 LNHDA, CDR2 SQIVND (reference sequence). Losses at the gene ends were 8 bases for V and 0 bases for J; bases not matched to a gene: 6. The CDR3 consists of 15 residues.

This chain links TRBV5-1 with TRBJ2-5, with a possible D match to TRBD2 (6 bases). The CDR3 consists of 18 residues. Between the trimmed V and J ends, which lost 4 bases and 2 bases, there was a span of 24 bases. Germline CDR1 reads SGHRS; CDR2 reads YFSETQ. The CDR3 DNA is TGCGCCAGCAGCCCGGTATTTGGGGTTAGCGGAAGACAAGAGACCCAGTACTTC. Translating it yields CASSPVFGVSGRQETQYF.

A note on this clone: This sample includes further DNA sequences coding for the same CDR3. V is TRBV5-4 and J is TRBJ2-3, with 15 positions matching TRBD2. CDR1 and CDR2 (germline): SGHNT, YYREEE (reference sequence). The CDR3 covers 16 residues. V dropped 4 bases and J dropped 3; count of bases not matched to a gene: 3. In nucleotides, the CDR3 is TGTGCCAGCAGCACCGGACTAGCGGGAGGGACAGATACGCAGTATTTT. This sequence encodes CASSTGLAGGTDTQYF.

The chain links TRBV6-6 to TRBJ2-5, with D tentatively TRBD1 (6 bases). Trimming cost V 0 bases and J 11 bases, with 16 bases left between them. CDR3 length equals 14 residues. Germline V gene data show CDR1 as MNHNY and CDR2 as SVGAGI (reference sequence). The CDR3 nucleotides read TGTGCCAGCAGTTACTCCGGCCCGGACAGTGAGCAGTACTTC. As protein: CASSYSGPDSEQYF.

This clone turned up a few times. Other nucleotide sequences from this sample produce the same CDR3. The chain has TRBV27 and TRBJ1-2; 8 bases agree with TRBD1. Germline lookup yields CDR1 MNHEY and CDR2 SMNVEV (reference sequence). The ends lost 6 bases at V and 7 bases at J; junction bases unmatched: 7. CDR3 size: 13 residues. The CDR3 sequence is CASSPGQGGGYTF. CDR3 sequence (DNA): TGTGCCAGCAGCCCCGGACAGGGCGGTGGCTACACCTTC.

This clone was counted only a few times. The chain's CDR3 is CASSEGTGELFF. CDR3 in DNA: TGTGCCAGCAGTGAAGGCACCGGGGAGCTGTTTTTT. V and J are TRBV2 and TRBJ2-2; D is unclear. The CDR3 is made up of 12 amino acids. In germline, CDR1 is SNHLY, CDR2 FYNNEI. V lost 1 base and J 4 bases, leaving 1 base between the germline ends.

CDR3 residues: CASSGAAVNTGELFF. The CDR3, as DNA: TGTGCCAGCAGTGGGGCGGCGGTTAACACCGGGGAGCTGTTTTTT. This chain links TRBV7-6 with TRBJ2-2, with TRBD1 as a possible D gene (5 bases). V was pared by 6 bases and J by 2 bases, with 13 bases between. The germline gives CDR1 SGHVS, CDR2 FNYEAQ. This CDR3 is built from 15 residues. Full variable domain (remainder filled in from reference TRBV7-6 and TRBJ2-2): GAGVSQSPRYKVTKRGQDVALRCDPISGHVSLYWYRQALGQGPEFLTYFNYEAQQDKSGLPNDRFSAERPEGSISTLTIQRTEQRDSAMYRCASSGAAVNTGELFFGEGSRLTVL.

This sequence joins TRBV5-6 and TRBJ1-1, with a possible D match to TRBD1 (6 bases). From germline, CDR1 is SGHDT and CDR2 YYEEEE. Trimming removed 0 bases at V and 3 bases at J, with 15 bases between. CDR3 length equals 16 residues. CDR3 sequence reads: CASSLAGEFKDTEAFF. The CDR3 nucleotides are TGTGCCAGCAGCTTGGCAGGGGAATTTAAGGACACTGAAGCTTTCTTT.

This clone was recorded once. In DNA form, the CDR3 reads TGTGCCAGCTCCCAACAGGGTATGTCCTACGAGCAGTACTTC. Translation: CASSQQGMSYEQYF. The rearrangement links TRBV18 to TRBJ2-7, with a possible D match to TRBD1 (6 bases). V was pared by 6 bases and J by 1 base, with 13 bases between. The CDR3 spans 14 residues. From germline, CDR1 is KGHSH and CDR2 LQKENI.

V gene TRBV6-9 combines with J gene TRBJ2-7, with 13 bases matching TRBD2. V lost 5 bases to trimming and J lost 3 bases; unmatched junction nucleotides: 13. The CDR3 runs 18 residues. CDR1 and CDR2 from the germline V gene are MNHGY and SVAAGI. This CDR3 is CASSPPGLAGPGCYEQYF. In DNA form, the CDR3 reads TGTGCCAGCAGTCCACCGGGACTAGCGGGACCAGGGTGCTACGAGCAGTACTTC.

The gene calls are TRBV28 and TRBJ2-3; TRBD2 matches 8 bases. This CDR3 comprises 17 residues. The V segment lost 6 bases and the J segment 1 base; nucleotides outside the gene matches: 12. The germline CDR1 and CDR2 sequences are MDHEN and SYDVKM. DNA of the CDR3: TGTGCCAGCAGCAACCTCCGGGGTAGCGGGGGCACAGATACGCAGTATTTT. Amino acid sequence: CASSNLRGSGGTDTQYF.

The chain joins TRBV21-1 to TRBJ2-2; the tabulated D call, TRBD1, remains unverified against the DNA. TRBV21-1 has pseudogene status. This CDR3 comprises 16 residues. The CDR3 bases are TGTGCCAGCAGCCGTCGTTGGGGCGAGTGGACCGGGGAGCTGTTTTTT. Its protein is CASSRRWGEWTGELFF.

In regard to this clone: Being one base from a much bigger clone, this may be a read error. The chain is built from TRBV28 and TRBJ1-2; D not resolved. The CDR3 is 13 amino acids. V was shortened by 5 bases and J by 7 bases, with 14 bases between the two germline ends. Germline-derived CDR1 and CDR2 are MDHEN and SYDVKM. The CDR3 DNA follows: TGTGCCAGCAGTCCCGGACTCCTCTGTGGCTACACCTTC. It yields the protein CASSPGLLCGYTF.

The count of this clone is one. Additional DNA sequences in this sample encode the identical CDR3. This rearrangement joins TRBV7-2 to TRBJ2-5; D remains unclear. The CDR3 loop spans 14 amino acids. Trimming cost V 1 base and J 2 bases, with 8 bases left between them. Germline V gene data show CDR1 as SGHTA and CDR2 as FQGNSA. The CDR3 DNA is TGTGCCAGCAGCTTAGGATTAGCTCAAGAGACCCAGTACTTC. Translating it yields CASSLGLAQETQYF.